This entry features one T cell receptor beta chain sequence. This entry comes from a study of OX40 agonist ivuxolimab in advanced cancers. This CDR3 spans 15 amino acids. Germline assignment: CDR1 LNHDA and CDR2 SQIVND (reference sequence). V lost 7 bases and J lost 3; bases outside the gene matches: 10. Using immunoSEQ multiplex PCR, the repertoire was profiled, and TCRdb retains in-frame clones only, with some absent. The sample includes 55,000 to 85,000 clones, roughly nine tenths of them seen just once. The V call is TRBV19, the J call TRBJ2-7, with 9 bases lining up with TRBD1. Specimen: CD4+ or CD8+ T cells sorted from blood, collected in a trial of the OX40 agonist ivuxolimab. This TCR derives from an adult with an advanced solid tumor such as melanoma, head and neck, liver or kidney cancer. The CDR3 here is CASTSGQGIGYEQYF. The CDR3 nucleotides read TGTGCCAGTACCTCAGGACAGGGGATCGGCTACGAGCAGTACTTC.